This T cell receptor beta chain was documented in a study of cytotoxic CD8 clonotypes in ibrutinib-treated CLL. Overall study results and limits: Baseline levels of clonality went above those of age-matched healthy donors and moved with circulating CD8+ T-cell counts. At progression, clonality fell back toward baseline after rising at ibrutinib response. Sampling times differed between sustained-remission and progressing patients. Once treatment began, public clonotypes, which were uncommon, contracted or stayed stable.

V shed 7 bases and J 5 bases; nucleotides not matched to a gene: 3. The CDR3 covers 12 residues. Germline assignment: CDR1 MNHNS and CDR2 SASEGT. Comments on this clone: Its antigen is unidentified.

Libraries were prepared by immunoSEQ multiplex PCR; TCRdb keeps only in-frame clonotypes and omits some of them. The sample has about 130,000 clones; 80% to 85% are singletons. The sample consisted of PBMCs, taken after 24 months of ibrutinib treatment. This receptor was identified in a human donor with chronic lymphocytic leukemia. J is TRBJ2-5 and V is TRBV6-1; 8 bases are shared with TRBD1. CDR3 DNA: TGTGCCAGCAAAGGGGACAGGGAGACCCAGTACTTC. This encodes CASKGDRETQYF.